This TCR beta chain was observed in a study of T cells in localized non-small cell lung cancer. Overall study results and limits: When the top 100 tumor clones were examined, a median around 58 of them also appeared in the adjacent lung, which was paired and uninvolved. Peak T cell clonality was found in uninvolved adjacent lung, exceeding tumor. Sequencing involved a lone tumor region, leaving heterogeneity possible. Longer overall survival was seen with higher T cell density measured in blood.

CDR1 SGHVS and CDR2 FQNEAQ come from the germline V gene. Trimming removed 2 bases at V and 0 bases at J, with 16 bases between. CDR3 length: 17 amino acids. With respect to this clone: The antigen remains undetermined.

Produced via immunoSEQ multiplex PCR; TCRdb's table is partial and in-frame only. In the table there are some 37,000 clones, more than 85% of which are singletons. The sequence was obtained from a man between 18 and 50 years old with stage I lung adenocarcinoma. The input for sequencing was peripheral blood, taken before any cancer treatment. V is TRBV7-8 and J is TRBJ1-1; D is uncertain. The DNA for the CDR3 is TGTGCCAGCAGCTTAAGGCGGGGAGAAGGGATGAACACTGAAGCTTTCTTT. It codes for CASSLRRGEGMNTEAFF.